These 25 T cell receptor beta chains came from one sample sequenced in a study of T cells in Graves' hyperthyroidism and ophthalmopathy. Template material for amplifying TCR beta CDR3 regions consisted of RNA transcripts. The primer set for the first-round RT-PCR of the TCR CDR3 was HTBI. MiXCR, applied by TCRdb to the multiplex PCR reads, yields one record per CDR3 protein. Here the sample spans 200,000 to 250,000 distinct CDR3 sequences, approximately 17% being singletons. The sample comprised blood. The origin of the receptors is a man over 45 with Graves' hyperthyroidism.

This clonotype was observed once. This chain joins TRBV29-1 and TRBJ2-1, with D tentatively TRBD2 (5 bases). Germline-derived CDR1 and CDR2 are SQVTM and ANQGSEA. CDR3 length: 12 amino acids. V was cut by 8 bases and J by 12 bases, with 20 bases left in between. CDR3 residues: CSQAPGPGLQFF. The CDR3 DNA follows: TGCAGCCAAGCCCCCGGTCCGGGGTTGCAGTTCTTC.

V gene TRBV6-1 combines with J gene TRBJ2-1, with D possibly TRBD2 on 6 matching bases. CDR3 length: 15 residues. The germline gives CDR1 MNHNS, CDR2 SASEGT. V was trimmed by 5 bases and J by 9 bases, leaving 20 bases between them. This CDR3 is CASSWRSRDSTEQFF. The CDR3 nucleotides are TGTGCCAGCAGTTGGCGTTCCCGGGACTCTACTGAGCAGTTCTTC.

This clonotype was seen ten or more times. The rearrangement links TRBV7-9 to TRBJ2-3, with 7 bases fitting TRBD2. With 5 bases clipped from V and 3 bases from J, the junction kept 14 bases outside the gene matches. The germline V gene has CDR1 SEHNR and CDR2 FQNEAQ (reference sequence). This CDR3 contains 17 residues. CDR3 nucleotides: TGTGCCAGCAGCCCTCCTCAACTAGCGACGAAGACAGATACGCAGTATTTT. This gives the protein CASSPPQLATKTDTQYF.

This clonotype was found many times. The chain employs TRBV30 and TRBJ1-6; a possible D gene is TRBD1 (6 bases). Germline CDR1 is GTSNPN and CDR2 is SVGIG (reference sequence). The CDR3 is 13 amino acids. V was cut by 4 bases and J by 8 bases, with 12 bases left in between. The CDR3 DNA reads TGTGCCTGGAACCACAGGGAGTATTCACCCCTCCACTTT. As protein: CAWNHREYSPLHF.

This clonotype showed up just a few times. The CDR3 sequence is CASSITGGGYGYTF. CDR3 bases: TGCGCCAGCAGCATCACAGGGGGCGGCTATGGCTACACCTTC. J is TRBJ1-2 and V is TRBV5-1; 9 nucleotides match TRBD1. Germline CDR1 reads SGHRS; CDR2 reads YFSETQ. The CDR3 contains 14 residues. V lost 4 bases and J lost 4; bases outside the gene matches: 5.

This clonotype was detected ten times or more. The chain has TRBV7-8 and TRBJ2-7; 9 bases align to TRBD1. Germline V gives CDR1 SGHVS, CDR2 FQNEAQ. The CDR3 is made up of 15 amino acids. Trimming cost V 5 bases and J 4 bases; bases outside gene matches: 9. The CDR3 sequence: CASSPGTGNPYEQYF. CDR3 nucleotides: TGTGCCAGCAGCCCGGGGACAGGGAATCCTTACGAGCAGTACTTC.

This clonotype was recorded many times. The V call is TRBV6-1, the J call TRBJ2-2; no clear D gene. The germline V gene has CDR1 MNHNS and CDR2 SASEGT. V shed 6 bases and J shed 7 bases, with 12 bases lying between them. This CDR3 comprises 13 residues. The CDR3 DNA follows: TGTGCCAGCAGCCCGTCAGCGATCGGGGAGCTGTTTTTT. This codes for CASSPSAIGELFF.

This clonotype was recorded a few times. The rearrangement uses TRBV28 and TRBJ1-2; no clear D gene. V lost 4 bases and J 6 bases, leaving 3 bases between the germline ends. Germline CDR1 MDHEN, CDR2 SYDVKM. The CDR3 length is 10 residues. The CDR3 protein is CASSSNGYTF. The CDR3 DNA reads as TGTGCCAGCAGTTCCAATGGCTACACCTTC.

This clonotype appeared many times. V and J are TRBV5-1 and TRBJ2-3, with 10 bases aligning to TRBD2. This CDR3 is 16 amino acids long. V shed 0 bases and J 5 bases; nucleotides not matched to a gene: 6. The germline CDR1 and CDR2 sequences are SGHRS and YFSETQ. Here the CDR3 reads CASSLELAGAIDTQYF. CDR3 DNA sequence: TGCGCCAGCAGCTTGGAGCTAGCGGGAGCAATAGATACGCAGTATTTT.

The table lists this clonotype with many counts. The chain joins TRBV5-1 to TRBJ1-6; D is unclear. Per germline, CDR1 SGHRS and CDR2 YFSETQ. The V end lost 0 bases, the J end lost 9 bases, and 19 bases lay between the germline ends. CDR3 length: 17 amino acids. In DNA form, the CDR3 reads TGCGCCAGCAGCTTGGCACCTGACCCAGGCCTGGGTTCACCCCTCCACTTT. It yields the protein CASSLAPDPGLGSPLHF.

V and J are TRBV3-1 and TRBJ2-7; D tentatively reads TRBD1 or TRBD2 (5 bases each). In germline, CDR1 is LGHDT, CDR2 YNNKEL (reference sequence). The CDR3 extends over 16 amino acids. The V gene lost 2 bases and the J gene lost 3 bases, with 17 bases spanning the gap. For the CDR3, the DNA is TGTGCCAGCAGCCAAAAAAGGGACCAGCGGAGCTACGAGCAGTACTTC. Translating it yields CASSQKRDQRSYEQYF.

This clonotype came up many times. V gene TRBV28 combines with J gene TRBJ2-6; 7 bases fit TRBD1. The CDR3 totals 16 residues. The germline gives CDR1 MDHEN, CDR2 SYDVKM. Losses at the gene ends were 4 bases for V and 1 base for J; bases not matched to a gene: 4. The CDR3 reads CASSSNRGSGANVLTF. DNA for the CDR3: TGTGCCAGCAGTTCAAACAGGGGATCTGGGGCCAACGTCCTGACTTTC.

The table lists this clonotype with a few counts. The chain employs TRBV20-1 and TRBJ2-7; the match to TRBD2 covers 10 bases. Looked up from germline, CDR1 is DFQATT and CDR2 is SNEGSKA (reference sequence). CDR3 length equals 14 residues. The ends lost 7 bases at V and 1 base at J; junction bases unmatched: 7. CDR3 amino acids: CSGQREGYSYEQYF. The CDR3 DNA reads TGCAGTGGTCAGCGGGAGGGGTATTCCTACGAGCAGTACTTC.

On this clonotype: One end of the junction varies from germline; a read error may be responsible. The gene calls are TRBV7-2 and TRBJ2-1, with 8 bases matching TRBD1. Per the germline V gene, CDR1 is SGHTA and CDR2 is FQGNSA. This CDR3 is 16 amino acids long. CDR3 in DNA: TGCGCCAGCAGCCGGGCGACAGGGGATCCCTACAGTGAGCAGTTCTTC. This codes for CASSRATGDPYSEQFF.

This clonotype was found a few times. The chain uses TRBV19 and TRBJ2-7, with D perhaps matching TRBD2 (6 bases). CDR3 size: 13 residues. Germline lookup yields CDR1 LNHDA and CDR2 SQIVND (reference sequence). The V end was cut by 3 bases, the J end by 1 base, with 7 bases between. CDR3: CASSMEGSYEQYF. In nucleotides, the CDR3 is TGTGCCAGTAGTATGGAGGGATCCTACGAGCAGTACTTC.

Written as DNA, the CDR3 is TGTGCCAGCAGCTCTCGCCTCCCCCTCGGCGAGCAGTACTTC. This codes for CASSSRLPLGEQYF. The chain links TRBV7-8 to TRBJ2-7; D unclear. In germline, CDR1 is SGHVS, CDR2 FQNEAQ. This CDR3 is 14 amino acids long. The V end lost 4 bases, the J end lost 6 bases, and 16 bases lay between the germline ends.

This clonotype was seen repeatedly, ten times or more. The rearrangement links TRBV30 to TRBJ1-1; D gene ambiguous. The germline V and J ends were trimmed by 0 bases and 6 bases, with 14 bases remaining between them. This CDR3 spans 14 amino acids. Germline V lookup: CDR1 GTSNPN, CDR2 SVGIG (reference sequence). CDR3 in DNA: TGTGCCTGGAGTGTATTTCGTGTCACGGCTGAAGCTTTCTTT. This translates into CAWSVFRVTAEAFF.

Only a few counts were recorded for this clonotype. The chain links TRBV6-5 to TRBJ1-2; possibly TRBD1 for D (5 bases). CDR3 length: 13 residues. Trimming cost V 2 bases and J 8 bases, with 12 bases left between them. The germline V gene has CDR1 MNHEY and CDR2 SVGAGI. The CDR3 reads CASSYRGGEGYTF. CDR3 DNA: TGTGCCAGCAGTTACCGGGGGGGGGAGGGCTACACCTTC.

This clonotype was detected a few times. The J gene is TRBJ2-7, the V gene TRBV5-4; D might be TRBD1 (6 bases). The germline V and J ends were trimmed by 4 bases and 0 bases, with 11 bases remaining between them. In germline, CDR1 is SGHNT, CDR2 YYREEE (reference sequence). The CDR3 has 14 amino acids. In nucleotides, the CDR3 is TGTGCCAGCAGCCAGACAGGTAGCTCCTACGAGCAGTACTTC. This codes for CASSQTGSSYEQYF.

This clonotype was observed a single time. The junction does not match germline at one end; this may be a read error. V is TRBV5-1 and J is TRBJ2-7, with TRBD1 as a possible D gene (9 bases). The CDR3 consists of 14 residues. From germline, CDR1 is SGHRS and CDR2 YFSETQ. The CDR3 region is CASSGGQGPYEQYF. CDR3 nucleotides: TGTGCCAGCAGCGGGGGACAGGGCCCCTACGAGCAGTACTTC.

This clonotype appeared many times. This chain connects TRBV7-8 to TRBJ2-7; D is unresolved. The germline V gene encodes CDR1 SGHVS and CDR2 FQNEAQ. The germline V and J ends were trimmed by 10 bases and 3 bases, with 19 bases remaining between them. The CDR3 contains 14 residues. The DNA of the CDR3 is TGTGCCACCACCGCAGGTCGCCTTAACTACGAGCAGTACTTC. It is translated as CATTAGRLNYEQYF.

This clonotype occurred many times. The V call is TRBV20-1, the J call TRBJ2-3; D not resolved. CDR1 is DFQATT, CDR2 SNEGSKA, per germline (reference sequence). The CDR3 is 16 residues long. Deletions cut 1 base from V and 1 base from J, with 15 bases between. The CDR3 DNA sequence: TGCAGTGCTAGAGGGCTGGGCGGCGCAGGCACAGATACGCAGTATTTT. Its protein is CSARGLGGAGTDTQYF.

The rearrangement joins TRBV20-1 to TRBJ1-4, with 9 nucleotides matching TRBD1. The CDR3 loop spans 12 amino acids. Germline lookup yields CDR1 DFQATT and CDR2 SNEGSKA (reference sequence). V gave up 6 bases and J gave up 8 bases; unmatched junction bases: 4. CDR3 bases: TGCAGTGCGGACAGGGGTAGAGAAAAACTGTTTTTT. It translates to CSADRGREKLFF.

This clonotype has ten or more counts. The V gene is TRBV7-9, the J gene TRBJ1-4; possibly TRBD1 for D (6 bases). V lost 5 bases to trimming and J lost 6 bases, with 13 bases between them. The CDR3 contains 14 residues. CDR1 and CDR2 from the germline V gene are SEHNR and FQNEAQ (reference sequence). The CDR3 region is CASSEGQSYEKLFF. CDR3 nucleotide sequence: TGTGCCAGCAGCGAAGGACAGAGTTATGAAAAACTGTTTTTT.

The CDR3 nucleotides read TGTGCCAGCAGCTTCCAGACTAGCGGGCAAGAGACCCAGTACTTC. It yields the protein CASSFQTSGQETQYF. The chain uses TRBV5-4 and TRBJ2-5; TRBD2 aligns across 10 bases. The CDR3 sequence is 15 residues long. CDR1 SGHNT and CDR2 YYREEE come from the germline V gene (reference sequence). The V gene end was trimmed by 2 bases and the J gene end by 2 bases; junction bases not matched to a gene: 3.